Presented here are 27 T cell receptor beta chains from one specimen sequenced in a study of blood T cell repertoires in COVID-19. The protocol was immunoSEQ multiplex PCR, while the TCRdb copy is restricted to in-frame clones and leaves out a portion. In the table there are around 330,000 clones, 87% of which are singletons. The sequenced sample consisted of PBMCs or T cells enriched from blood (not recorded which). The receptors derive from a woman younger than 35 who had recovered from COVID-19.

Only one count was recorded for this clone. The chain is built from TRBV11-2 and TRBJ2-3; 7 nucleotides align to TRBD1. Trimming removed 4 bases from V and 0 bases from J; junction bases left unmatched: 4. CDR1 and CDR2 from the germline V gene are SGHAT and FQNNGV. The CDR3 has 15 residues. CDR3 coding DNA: TGTGCCAGCAGCTCGAAGGGGGCTAGCACAGATACGCAGTATTTT. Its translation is CASSSKGASTDTQYF. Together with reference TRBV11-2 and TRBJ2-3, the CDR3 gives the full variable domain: EAGVAQSPRYKIIEKRQSVAFWCNPISGHATLYWYQQILGQGPKLLIQFQNNGVVDDSQLPKDRFSAERLKGVDSTLKIQPAKLEDSAVYLCASSSKGASTDTQYFGPGTRLTVL.

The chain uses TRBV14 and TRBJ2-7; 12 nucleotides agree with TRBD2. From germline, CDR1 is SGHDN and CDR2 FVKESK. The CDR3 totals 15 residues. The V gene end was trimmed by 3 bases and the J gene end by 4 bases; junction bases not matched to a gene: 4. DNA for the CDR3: TGTGCCAGCAGCCAGGTGACTAGCGGGAGTTACGAGCAGTACTTC. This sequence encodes CASSQVTSGSYEQYF.

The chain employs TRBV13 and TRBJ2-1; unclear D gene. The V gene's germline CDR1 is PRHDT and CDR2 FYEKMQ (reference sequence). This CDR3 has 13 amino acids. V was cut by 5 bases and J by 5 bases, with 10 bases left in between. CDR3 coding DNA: TGTGCCAGCAGCCTACTATTGGACAATGAGCAGTTCTTC. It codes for CASSLLLDNEQFF.

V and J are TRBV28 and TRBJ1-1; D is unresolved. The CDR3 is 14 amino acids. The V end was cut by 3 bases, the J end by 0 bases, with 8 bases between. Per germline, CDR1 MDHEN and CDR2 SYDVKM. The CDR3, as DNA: TGTGCCAGCAGTTTGTTACAGCTGAACACTGAAGCTTTCTTT. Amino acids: CASSLLQLNTEAFF.

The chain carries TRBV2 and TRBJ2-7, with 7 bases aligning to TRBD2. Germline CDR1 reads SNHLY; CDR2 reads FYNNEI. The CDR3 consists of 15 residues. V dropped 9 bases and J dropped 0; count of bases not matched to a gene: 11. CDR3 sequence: CARLTGTTSSYEQYF. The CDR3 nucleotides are TGTGCCAGACTCACCGGGACTACGAGCTCCTACGAGCAGTACTTC.

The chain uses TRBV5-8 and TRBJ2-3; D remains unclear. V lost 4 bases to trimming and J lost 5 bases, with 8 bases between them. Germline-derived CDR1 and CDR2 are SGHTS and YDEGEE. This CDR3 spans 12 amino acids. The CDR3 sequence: CASSDLLDTQYF. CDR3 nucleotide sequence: TGTGCCAGCAGCGACTTATTAGATACGCAGTATTTT.

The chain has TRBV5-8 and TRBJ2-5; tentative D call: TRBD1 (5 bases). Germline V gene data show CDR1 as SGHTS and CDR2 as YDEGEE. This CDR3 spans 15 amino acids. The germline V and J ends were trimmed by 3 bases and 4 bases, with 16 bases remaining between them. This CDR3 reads CASSYRAPRGETQYF. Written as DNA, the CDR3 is TGTGCCAGCAGCTACCGGGCCCCAAGGGGAGAGACCCAGTACTTC. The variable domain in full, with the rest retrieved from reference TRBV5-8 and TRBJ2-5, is EAGVTQSPTHLIKTRGQQATLRCSPISGHTSVYWYQQALGLGLQFLLWYDEGEERNRGNFPPRFSGRQFPNYSSELNVNALELEDSALYLCASSYRAPRGETQYFGPGTRLLVL.

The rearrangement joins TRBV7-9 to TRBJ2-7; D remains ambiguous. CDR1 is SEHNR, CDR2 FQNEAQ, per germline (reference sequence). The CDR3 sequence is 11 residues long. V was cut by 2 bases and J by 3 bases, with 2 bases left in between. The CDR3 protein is CASSLYYEQYF. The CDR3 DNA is TGTGCCAGCAGCTTATACTACGAGCAGTACTTC. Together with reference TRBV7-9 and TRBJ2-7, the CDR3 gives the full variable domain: DTGVSQNPRHKITKRGQNVTFRCDPISEHNRLYWYRQTLGQGPEFLTYFQNEAQLEKSRLLSDRFSAERPKGSFSTLEIQRTEQGDSAMYLCASSLYYEQYFGPGTRLTVT.

In DNA form, the CDR3 reads TGTGCCAGCAGTACAGGGGCGGCTGGCTACACCTTC. Its protein product is CASSTGAAGYTF. V gene TRBV12-3 or TRBV12-4 combines with J gene TRBJ1-2; 7 bases line up with TRBD1. This CDR3 is 12 amino acids long. V was clipped by 5 bases and J by 7 bases; unmatched bases: 4.

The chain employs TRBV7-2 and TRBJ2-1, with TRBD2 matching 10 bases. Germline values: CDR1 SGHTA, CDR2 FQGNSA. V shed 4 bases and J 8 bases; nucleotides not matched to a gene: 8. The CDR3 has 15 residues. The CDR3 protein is CASSSPLAGRHEQFF. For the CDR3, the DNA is TGTGCCAGCAGCTCCCCACTAGCGGGACGGCATGAGCAGTTCTTC.

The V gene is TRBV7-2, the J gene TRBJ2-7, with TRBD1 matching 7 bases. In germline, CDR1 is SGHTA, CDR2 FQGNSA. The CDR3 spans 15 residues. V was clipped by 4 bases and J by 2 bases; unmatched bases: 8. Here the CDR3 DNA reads TGTGCCAGCAGCTGGGACAGCCACATAACCTACGAGCAGTACTTC. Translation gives CASSWDSHITYEQYF. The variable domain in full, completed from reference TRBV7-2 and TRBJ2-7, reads GAGVSQSPSNKVTEKGKDVELRCDPISGHTALYWYRQSLGQGLEFLIYFQGNSAPDKSGLPSDRFSAERTGGSVSTLTIQRTQQEDSAVYLCASSWDSHITYEQYFGPGTRLTVT.

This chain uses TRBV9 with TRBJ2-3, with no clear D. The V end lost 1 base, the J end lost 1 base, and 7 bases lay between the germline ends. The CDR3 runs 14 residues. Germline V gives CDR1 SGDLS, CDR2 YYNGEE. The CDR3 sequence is CASSVTTGTDTQYF. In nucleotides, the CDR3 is TGTGCCAGCAGCGTAACAACCGGCACAGATACGCAGTATTTT.

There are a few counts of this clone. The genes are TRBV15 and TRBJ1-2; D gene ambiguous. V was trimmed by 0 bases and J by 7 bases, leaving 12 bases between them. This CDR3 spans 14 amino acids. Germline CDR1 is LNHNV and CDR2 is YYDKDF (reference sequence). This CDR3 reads CATSRDKTVGGYTF. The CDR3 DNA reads TGTGCCACCAGCAGAGATAAAACAGTGGGTGGCTACACCTTC.

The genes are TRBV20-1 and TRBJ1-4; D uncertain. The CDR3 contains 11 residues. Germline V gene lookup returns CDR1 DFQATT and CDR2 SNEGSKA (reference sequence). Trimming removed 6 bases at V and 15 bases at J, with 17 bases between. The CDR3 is CSATPGRAVFF. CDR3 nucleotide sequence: TGCAGTGCAACGCCGGGGAGGGCCGTGTTTTTT.

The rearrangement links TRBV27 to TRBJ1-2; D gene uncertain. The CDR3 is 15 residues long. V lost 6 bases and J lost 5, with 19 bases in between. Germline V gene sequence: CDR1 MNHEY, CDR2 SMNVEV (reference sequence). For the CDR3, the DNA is TGTGCCAGCAGCGCGAATCCCAGACGGGATTATGGCTACACCTTC. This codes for CASSANPRRDYGYTF.

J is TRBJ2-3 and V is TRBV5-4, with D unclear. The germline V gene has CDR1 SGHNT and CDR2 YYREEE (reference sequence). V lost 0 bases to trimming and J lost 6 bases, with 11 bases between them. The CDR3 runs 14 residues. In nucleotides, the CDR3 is TGTGCCAGCAGCTTGGGTAGCAGCCTCGATACGCAGTATTTT. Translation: CASSLGSSLDTQYF.

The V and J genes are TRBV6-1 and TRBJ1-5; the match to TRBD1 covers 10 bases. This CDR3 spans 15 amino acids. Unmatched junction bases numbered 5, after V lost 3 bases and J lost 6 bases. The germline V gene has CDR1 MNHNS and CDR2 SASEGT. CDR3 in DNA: TGTGCCAGCAGTGATGTGACAGGGGGCGGTCAGCCCCAGCATTTT. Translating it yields CASSDVTGGGQPQHF.

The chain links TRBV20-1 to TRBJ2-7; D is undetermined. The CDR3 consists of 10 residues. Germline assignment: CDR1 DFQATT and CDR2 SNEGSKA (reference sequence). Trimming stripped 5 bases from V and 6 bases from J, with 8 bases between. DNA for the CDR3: TGCAGTGCTGCTAGGATCGAGCAGTACTTC. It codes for CSAARIEQYF.

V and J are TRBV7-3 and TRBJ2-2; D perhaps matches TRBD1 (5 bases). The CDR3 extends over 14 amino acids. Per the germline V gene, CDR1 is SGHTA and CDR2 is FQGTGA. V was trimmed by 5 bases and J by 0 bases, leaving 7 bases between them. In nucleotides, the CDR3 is TGTGCCAGCAGCCTGGACACGAACACCGGGGAGCTGTTTTTT. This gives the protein CASSLDTNTGELFF.

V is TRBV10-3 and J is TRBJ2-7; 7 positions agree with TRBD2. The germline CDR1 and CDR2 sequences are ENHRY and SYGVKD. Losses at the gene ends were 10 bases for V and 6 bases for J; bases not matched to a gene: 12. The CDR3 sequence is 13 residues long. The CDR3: CATTLSREGEQYF. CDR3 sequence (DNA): TGTGCCACGACCCTATCCAGGGAGGGCGAGCAGTACTTC.

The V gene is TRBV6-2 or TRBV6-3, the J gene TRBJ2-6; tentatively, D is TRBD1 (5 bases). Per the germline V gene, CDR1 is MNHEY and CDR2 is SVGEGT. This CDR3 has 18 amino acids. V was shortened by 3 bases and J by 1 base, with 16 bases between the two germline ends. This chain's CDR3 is CASSYQGLILSGANVLTF. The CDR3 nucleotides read TGTGCCAGCAGTTATCAGGGATTGATATTATCTGGGGCCAACGTCCTGACTTTC.

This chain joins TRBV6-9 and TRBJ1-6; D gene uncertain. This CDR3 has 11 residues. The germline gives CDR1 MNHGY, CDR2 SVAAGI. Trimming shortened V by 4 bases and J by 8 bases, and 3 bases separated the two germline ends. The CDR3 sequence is CASSSDSPLHF. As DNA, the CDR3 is TGTGCCAGCAGTTCCGATTCACCCCTCCACTTT.

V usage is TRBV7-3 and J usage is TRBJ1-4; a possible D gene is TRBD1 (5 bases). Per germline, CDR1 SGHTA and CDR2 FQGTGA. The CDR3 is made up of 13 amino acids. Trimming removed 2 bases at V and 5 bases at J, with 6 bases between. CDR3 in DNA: TGTGCCAGCAGCTTACAGGGAAATGAAAAACTGTTTTTT. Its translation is CASSLQGNEKLFF.

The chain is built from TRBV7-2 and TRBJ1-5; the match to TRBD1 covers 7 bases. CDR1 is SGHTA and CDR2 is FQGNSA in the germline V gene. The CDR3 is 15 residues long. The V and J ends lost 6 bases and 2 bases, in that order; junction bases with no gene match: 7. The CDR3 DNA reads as TGTGCCAGCAGGGAAACAGGGGTGGGCAATCAGCCCCAGCATTTT. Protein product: CASRETGVGNQPQHF.

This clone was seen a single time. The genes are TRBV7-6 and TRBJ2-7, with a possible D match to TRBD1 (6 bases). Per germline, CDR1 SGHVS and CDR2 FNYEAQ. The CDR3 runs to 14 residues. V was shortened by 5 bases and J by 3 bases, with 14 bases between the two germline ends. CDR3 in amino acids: CASSHREFDYEQYF. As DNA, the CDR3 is TGTGCCAGCAGCCACAGGGAATTTGACTACGAGCAGTACTTC.

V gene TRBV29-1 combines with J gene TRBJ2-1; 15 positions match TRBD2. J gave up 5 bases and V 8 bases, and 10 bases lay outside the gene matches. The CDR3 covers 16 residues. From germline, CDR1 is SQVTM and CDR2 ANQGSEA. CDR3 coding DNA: TGCAGCACAATGGGGACTAGCGGGAGGATCAACAATGAGCAGTTCTTC. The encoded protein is CSTMGTSGRINNEQFF.

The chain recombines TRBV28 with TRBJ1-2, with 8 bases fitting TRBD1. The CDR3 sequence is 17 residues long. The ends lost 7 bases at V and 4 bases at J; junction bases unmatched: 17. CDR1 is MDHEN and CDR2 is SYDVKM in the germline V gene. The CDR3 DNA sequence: TGTGCCAGCAACCGCCGCCAGGGGGCAGGAGAAGTCTATGGCTACACCTTC. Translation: CASNRRQGAGEVYGYTF.